The clone carrying this T cell receptor beta chain was observed at least ten times. Its target is not known. The data derive from a study of regulatory T cells in long-lasting Graves disease. Study-wide points: TRBV28, TRBJ1-2 and TRBJ2-5 were segments that persistent disease favored. TCR diversity in persistent Graves' patients was below that of newly diagnosed ones.

Relying on iRepertoire HTBI primers and Arm-PCR of CDR3 regions, the team built TCR beta libraries. A single record per CDR3 protein comes from TCRdb applying MiXCR to the multiplex PCR reads. Of 400,000 to 500,000 distinct CDR3 sequences listed, about 15% were seen once; the top ten hold roughly 7.7%. Noted time point: newly diagnosed GD, antithyroid drugs for less than 3 months. Researchers made the TCR library from RNA that was extracted from PBMCs. Per the germline V gene, CDR1 is MNHEY and CDR2 is SMNVEV (reference sequence). This CDR3 region has 14 residues. V trimming: 4 bases; J trimming: 6 bases; junction bases outside the gene matches: 6. A further study also used this sample, focusing on T cells in Graves' hyperthyroidism and ophthalmopathy. That source notes: The TCR CDR3 was amplified in a first-round RT-PCR using the HTBI primer set.

The starting material was peripheral blood mononuclear cells (PBMCs), obtained at new diagnosis, from a patient treated with antithyroid drugs. The receptor was derived from a woman in her thirties or forties with Graves disease. The chain links TRBV27 to TRBJ1-5; 7 bases match TRBD1. The CDR3 DNA reads TGTGCCAGCAGTTCGACAGGGTATCGTCAGCCCCAGCATTTT. As protein: CASSSTGYRQPQHF.